The entry below gives a single T cell receptor beta chain sequence along with its context. This entry is derived from a study of blood T cell repertoires in COVID-19. Study summary: The study drew acute and convalescent COVID-19 samples from the United States, Italy and Spain. From T cells, B-cell-depleted T cells, or PBMCs came the material, which was cDNA or gDNA.

Authors' data handling: Quantification of nucleated cells was approximated via reference gene primer amplification. Only in-frame clones appear in the TCRdb table, and some are missing; sequencing was by immunoSEQ multiplex PCR. V, J and clone size reflect that table, while D and trimming were determined from the DNA. The data contain about 210,000 clones, about 86% of them singletons. The CDR3 sequence is 17 residues long. Trimming shortened V by 0 bases and J by 7 bases, and 21 bases separated the two germline ends. The germline V gene has CDR1 LGHNA and CDR2 YSLEER. Material: peripheral blood. The TCR comes from a man over 45 with active or convalescent COVID-19. The chain is built from TRBV4-3 and TRBJ2-5, with D possibly being TRBD2 (7 bases). Here the CDR3 DNA reads TGCGCCAGCAGCCAAGATCGGGGGGCCACGGACCCAGGGACCCAGTACTTC. Amino acid sequence: CASSQDRGATDPGTQYF.